The clone carrying this T cell receptor (beta chain) came up many times. The time point denotes: persistent/refractory GD, antithyroid drugs over 5 years with positive TRAb. Construction of the TCR library relied on RNA isolated from PBMCs. Approximately 9 milliliters of peripheral blood went into EDTA tubes. This CDR3 comprises 14 residues. Germline V lookup: CDR1 SGHAT, CDR2 FQNNGV. V was shortened by 5 bases and J by 5 bases, with 15 bases between the two germline ends. Arm-PCR of CDR3 regions and iRepertoire HTBI primers were used to build TCR beta libraries. TCRdb called the multiplex PCR reads again in MiXCR, with one record for every CDR3 protein. The repertoire holds fewer than 600,000 distinct CDR3 sequences, with roughly 23% as singletons. This entry comes from a study of regulatory T cells in long-lasting Graves disease.

Sequenced here: peripheral blood mononuclear cells (PBMCs), sampled when the disease was refractory, from a patient treated with antithyroid drugs. The sequence came from a female donor with Graves disease. The chain joins TRBV11-2 to TRBJ2-5; D is undetermined. The CDR3 DNA reads TGTGCCAGCAGCCCCGGAAGTGCCGTCGAGACCCAGTACTTC. It codes for CASSPGSAVETQYF.